This TCR beta chain was observed in a study of blood T cell repertoires in COVID-19. Overall study: From the United States, Italy and Spain came samples of acute and convalescent COVID-19. From T cells, B-cell-depleted T cells, or PBMCs came the material, which was cDNA or gDNA.

This table comes from immunoSEQ multiplex PCR, and its TCRdb copy is limited to in-frame clones, with some not included. The table records 100,000 to 150,000 clones, around four fifths of them present only once. Participants reported their clinical history, and cohort assignment relied on those reports. CDR3 size: 14 residues. V lost 4 bases, J lost 5 bases, and 15 bases lay in between. Germline-derived CDR1 and CDR2 are SGHRS and YFSETQ. This clone was recorded a few times. V is TRBV5-1 and J is TRBJ1-1; D is ambiguous. The TCR sequence derives from a man between 40 and 49 years old with acute COVID-19. Input material: PBMCs or T cells enriched from blood (not recorded which). As DNA, the CDR3 is TGCGCCAGCAGCCTGGGAGCAGGTGAGACTGAAGCTTTCTTT. Encoded protein: CASSLGAGETEAFF.